Shown below are 25 T cell receptor beta chains from a single sample sequenced in a study of neurological immune-mediated disorders. TCRdb called the 5' RACE reads again in MiXCR, with one record for every CDR3 protein. The sample lists some 46,000 distinct CDR3 sequences; 3.5% to 5.5% were seen once. The sequencing input was PBMCs. Receptor source: a woman aged 55-70 years with multiple sclerosis.

This clonotype was detected many times. The chain uses TRBV20-1 and TRBJ1-4; TRBD1 agrees at 7 bases. CDR1 DFQATT and CDR2 SNEGSKA come from the germline V gene (reference sequence). The CDR3 has 14 residues. V lost 1 base and J lost 8; bases outside the gene matches: 7. The CDR3 spells CSARGGGQTEKLFF. The DNA for the CDR3 is TGCAGTGCTAGAGGGGGGGGACAGACCGAAAAACTGTTTTTT.

This clonotype was observed at least ten times. The rearrangement joins TRBV10-3 to TRBJ2-6; D not certain. The CDR3 has 12 residues. Germline CDR1 is ENHRY and CDR2 is SYGVKD. V shed 6 bases and J shed 4 bases, with 4 bases lying between them. In DNA form, the CDR3 reads TGTGCCATCAGACCGGGGGCCAACGTCCTGACTTTC. This translates into CAIRPGANVLTF.

Many counts were recorded for this clonotype. The J gene is TRBJ1-5, the V gene TRBV20-1; maybe TRBD1 (5 bases). The CDR3 is 14 amino acids. The V and J ends lost 3 bases and 5 bases respectively, with 14 bases between them. The germline gives CDR1 DFQATT, CDR2 SNEGSKA (reference sequence). In nucleotides, the CDR3 is TGCAGTGCTAGGGCAGGGAGTGGGGATCAGCCCCAGCATTTT. Translation: CSARAGSGDQPQHF.

This clonotype was detected only a few times. This chain uses TRBV20-1 with TRBJ2-2; TRBD2 aligns across 10 bases. The germline gives CDR1 DFQATT, CDR2 SNEGSKA (reference sequence). CDR3 size: 13 residues. The junction had 5 bases not matched to a gene; V was cut back by 6 bases and J by 7 bases. DNA of the CDR3: TGCAGTGCCACCCGGACTAGCGGCGGGGAGCTGTTTTTT. Protein: CSATRTSGGELFF.

The CDR3 DNA follows: TGTGCCAGCAGCAAAGGGCCAGCGGGCGGAAATGACGAGCAGTACGTC. Amino acids: CASSKGPAGGNDEQYV. V is TRBV21-1 and J is TRBJ2-7; the table assigns TRBD1, which was not confirmed against the DNA. TRBV21-1 is a known pseudogene. This CDR3 contains 16 residues.

There are many counts of this clonotype. This chain links TRBV5-6 with TRBJ2-1, with 11 bases that match TRBD1. The CDR3 contains 15 residues. Trimming removed 4 bases from V and 14 bases from J; junction bases left unmatched: 14. Germline assignment: CDR1 SGHDT and CDR2 YYEEEE. CDR3 residues: CASSNIGQGARSEFF. CDR3 sequence (DNA): TGTGCCAGCAGCAATATAGGACAGGGGGCGAGGTCAGAGTTCTTC.

In its sample, this clonotype was seen many times. This rearrangement joins TRBV20-1 to TRBJ2-5, with D possibly being TRBD2 (6 bases). The CDR3 sequence is 13 residues long. Germline V lookup: CDR1 DFQATT, CDR2 SNEGSKA (reference sequence). Trimming left V 1 base short and J 0 bases short, with 6 bases between. CDR3 sequence (DNA): TGCAGTGCTAGAGGGACTAACCAAGAGACCCAGTACTTC. Translating it yields CSARGTNQETQYF.

This chain uses TRBV4-1 with TRBJ2-3; TRBD1 matches at 7 bases. Germline V lookup: CDR1 MGHRA, CDR2 YSYEKL. V shed 1 base and J 2 bases; nucleotides not matched to a gene: 9. CDR3 length: 17 amino acids. The CDR3 sequence is CASSQGQGEGATDTQYF. CDR3 bases: TGCGCCAGCAGCCAAGGACAGGGAGAGGGGGCCACAGATACGCAGTATTTT.

In this sample, this clonotype turned up many times. V usage is TRBV4-2 and J usage is TRBJ2-5, with D unresolved. The V gene's germline CDR1 is LGHNA and CDR2 YNFKEQ. Deletions cut 1 base from V and 5 bases from J, with 11 bases between. CDR3 length: 14 residues. CDR3: CASSQGTEAETQYF. CDR3 DNA: TGTGCCAGCAGCCAAGGGACCGAGGCGGAGACCCAGTACTTC.

This clonotype showed up many times. The V gene is TRBV20-1, the J gene TRBJ2-2, with D maybe TRBD1 (5 bases). Trimming shortened V by 6 bases and J by 6 bases, and 17 bases separated the two germline ends. Germline V CDR1 and CDR2: DFQATT, SNEGSKA (reference sequence). This CDR3 region has 14 residues. The CDR3 DNA follows: TGCAGTGCGGCTCGGACACTGGACGCCGGGGAGCTGTTTTTT. Translating it yields CSAARTLDAGELFF.

This clonotype was seen repeatedly, ten times or more. This sequence joins TRBV10-2 and TRBJ2-2; 7 bases fit TRBD2. Germline lookup yields CDR1 WSHSY and CDR2 SAAADI. The V segment lost 11 bases and the J segment 2 bases; nucleotides outside the gene matches: 8. The CDR3 runs to 14 residues. This CDR3 is CAVRLAANTGELFF. The CDR3 DNA reads as TGCGCCGTCCGGCTAGCGGCCAACACCGGGGAGCTGTTTTTT.

This clonotype has a handful of counts. This sequence joins TRBV7-9 and TRBJ1-1; D perhaps matches TRBD1 (5 bases). The CDR3 runs to 15 residues. V was trimmed by 1 base and J by 5 bases, leaving 14 bases between them. CDR1 is SEHNR and CDR2 is FQNEAQ in the germline V gene (reference sequence). DNA for the CDR3: TGTGCCAGCAGCTTAGGTGGGGGGGGAGAAACTGAAGCTTTCTTT. It codes for CASSLGGGGETEAFF. The entire variable domain, with the rest obtained from reference TRBV7-9 and TRBJ1-1, is as follows: DTGVSQNPRHKITKRGQNVTFRCDPISEHNRLYWYRQTLGQGPEFLTYFQNEAQLEKSRLLSDRFSAERPKGSFSTLEIQRTEQGDSAMYLCASSLGGGGETEAFFGQGTRLTVV.

This clonotype was counted many times. The CDR3 sequence is CASSLTVSLGGLQETQYF. CDR3 DNA: TGTGCCAGCAGCTTAACTGTCTCTTTGGGCGGGCTACAAGAGACCCAGTACTTC. The chain uses TRBV7-2 and TRBJ2-5; possibly TRBD2 for D (5 bases). This CDR3 contains 18 residues. Trimming stripped 2 bases from V and 2 bases from J, with 21 bases between. Germline lookup yields CDR1 SGHTA and CDR2 FQGNSA.

The sample holds many counts of this clonotype. The rearrangement uses TRBV24-1 and TRBJ2-1, with TRBD1 as a possible D gene (6 bases). This CDR3 region has 12 residues. The V end lost 7 bases, the J end lost 9 bases, and 12 bases lay between the germline ends. Germline-derived CDR1 and CDR2 are KGHDR and SFDVKD. The CDR3 bases are TGTGCCACCAGCAGACAGGCGACTGAGCAGTTCTTC. This codes for CATSRQATEQFF.

This clonotype was seen a few times. The chain links TRBV7-9 to TRBJ1-1; no firm D call. The V gene lost 6 bases and the J gene lost 5 bases, with 10 bases spanning the gap. Germline CDR1 reads SEHNR; CDR2 reads FQNEAQ (reference sequence). The CDR3 contains 12 residues. The CDR3 region is CASRVERTEAFF. CDR3 coding DNA: TGTGCCAGCAGAGTTGAGAGGACTGAAGCTTTCTTT.

There are many counts of this clonotype. This rearrangement joins TRBV5-1 to TRBJ2-3; the match to TRBD1 covers 9 bases. With 2 bases clipped from V and 4 bases from J, the junction kept 17 bases outside the gene matches. Germline V gene data show CDR1 as SGHRS and CDR2 as YFSETQ. The CDR3 spans 19 residues. CDR3 sequence: CASSFDTGTGQGIADTQYF. The CDR3 DNA is TGCGCCAGCAGCTTTGACACGGGAACAGGACAGGGGATCGCAGATACGCAGTATTTT.

This clonotype was detected a few times. Here the CDR3 reads CASSPGEETQYF. DNA of the CDR3: TGTGCCAGCAGTCCAGGGGAAGAGACCCAGTACTTC. The chain links TRBV3-1 to TRBJ2-5, with a possible D match to TRBD1 (6 bases). Germline V gene sequence: CDR1 LGHDT, CDR2 YNNKEL (reference sequence). Trimming pared 6 bases from V and 3 bases from J, leaving 8 bases between. This CDR3 spans 12 amino acids.

On this clonotype: As the CDR3 is not closed by the conserved phenylalanine or tryptophan, this likely results from a read error. The J gene is TRBJ2-7, the V gene TRBV15; 12 nucleotides line up with TRBD1. CDR3 length equals 15 residues. Germline V gene lookup returns CDR1 LNHNV and CDR2 YYDKDF (reference sequence). Trimming took 3 bases from V and 5 from J; bases not matched to a gene: 5. The CDR3 protein is CATSRAGTGGHEQYI. The CDR3 DNA sequence: TGTGCCACCAGCAGGGCCGGGACAGGGGGCCACGAGCAGTACATC.

The CDR3 protein is CASRTTGAYNEQFF. The CDR3 DNA sequence: TGTGCCAGCAGAACGACAGGGGCCTACAATGAGCAGTTCTTC. This chain uses TRBV6-2 or TRBV6-3 with TRBJ2-1; 8 nucleotides line up with TRBD1. The CDR3 contains 14 residues. J lost 2 bases, V lost 6 bases, and 3 bases had no gene match. The V gene's germline CDR1 is MNHEY and CDR2 SVGEGT.

This clonotype was recorded a few times. This chain connects TRBV5-1 to TRBJ2-3, with no clear D. The CDR3 contains 15 residues. Germline-derived CDR1 and CDR2 are SGHRS and YFSETQ. V was pared by 3 bases and J by 3 bases, with 14 bases between. This chain's CDR3 is CASSSPGRRTDTQYF. DNA for the CDR3: TGCGCCAGCAGCTCCCCAGGACGAAGGACAGATACGCAGTATTTT.

In its sample, this clonotype is medium-sized. The chain uses TRBV5-5 and TRBJ1-2, with D tentatively TRBD1 (5 bases). Germline CDR1 reads SGHKS; CDR2 reads YYEKEE (reference sequence). Trimming removed 4 bases from V and 3 bases from J, with 22 bases in between. This CDR3 spans 17 amino acids. DNA of the CDR3: TGTGCCAGCAGCCCGGGTACTTTGGACACAGTCGACTATGGCTACACCTTC. Its translation is CASSPGTLDTVDYGYTF.

This clonotype showed up many times. The chain employs TRBV6-2 or TRBV6-3 and TRBJ2-1; D tentatively reads TRBD1 or TRBD2 (5 bases each). The CDR3 covers 16 residues. Germline CDR1 is MNHEY and CDR2 is SVGEGT. With 6 bases removed from V and 5 bases from J, the gap between germline ends came to 20 bases. The CDR3 nucleotides read TGTGCCAGCAGACGGGAACGCCTAGGGGCAGACAATGAGCAGTTCTTC. Translating gives CASRRERLGADNEQFF.

There are many counts of this clonotype. The chain is built from TRBV5-1 and TRBJ1-2; TRBD1 agrees at 7 bases. The CDR3 is 14 residues long. The germline CDR1 and CDR2 sequences are SGHRS and YFSETQ. After removal of 6 bases from V and 0 bases from J, the junction contained 5 bases not matched to a gene. DNA for the CDR3: TGCGCCAGCACCCCAGGGACAGCTAACTATGGCTACACCTTC. This codes for CASTPGTANYGYTF. Using reference TRBV5-1 and TRBJ1-2 for the parts outside the CDR3, the full variable domain is KAGVTQTPRYLIKTRGQQVTLSCSPISGHRSVSWYQQTPGQGLQFLFEYFSETQRNKGNFPGRFSGRQFSNSRSEMNVSTLELGDSALYLCASTPGTANYGYTFGSGTRLTVV.

This clonotype was counted only a few times. J is TRBJ2-1 and V is TRBV10-1; D remains ambiguous. This CDR3 spans 12 amino acids. V dropped 3 bases and J dropped 6 bases, with 6 bases sitting between them. The germline V gene has CDR1 WNHNN and CDR2 SYGVQD (reference sequence). CDR3 DNA sequence: TGCGCCAGCAGTGAAACAAGCAATGAGCAGTTCTTC. This sequence encodes CASSETSNEQFF.

This clonotype was counted at least ten times. This chain uses TRBV20-1 with TRBJ1-1; maybe TRBD1 (5 bases). Germline V gives CDR1 DFQATT, CDR2 SNEGSKA (reference sequence). The CDR3 runs 13 residues. V lost 6 bases to trimming and J lost 1 base, with 12 bases between them. CDR3 DNA: TGCAGTGCAATACTTGGGGGGAACACTGAAGCTTTCTTT. The encoded protein is CSAILGGNTEAFF.